Only a few counts were recorded for the clone carrying this TCR beta chain. The target antigen is unknown. Building of the TCR beta libraries involved iRepertoire HTBI primers and Arm-PCR of CDR3 regions. TCRdb ran MiXCR on the multiplex PCR reads and lists one entry per CDR3 protein. The sample lists over 350,000 distinct CDR3 sequences, more than 20% occurring once. Time point meaning: persistent/refractory GD, antithyroid drugs over 5 years with positive TRAb. From RNA extracted from PBMCs, the TCR library was made. The V and J ends lost 3 bases and 6 bases respectively, with 15 bases between them. Germline V lookup: CDR1 SEHNR, CDR2 FQNEAQ (reference sequence). This CDR3 has 15 amino acids. The entry originates in a study of regulatory T cells in long-lasting Graves disease. Background on the study: It was over 5 years of antithyroid drugs, with positive TSH receptor antibodies, that meant persistent Graves' disease. Study outcomes and limitations: It is possible that accuracy was reduced by the small size of the sample. Peripheral blood, not thyroid tissue, was the sole material studied.

The clonotype was recovered from a female donor with Graves disease. The sample here was peripheral blood mononuclear cells (PBMCs), taken when the disease was refractory, from a patient treated with antithyroid drugs. The chain recombines TRBV7-9 with TRBJ1-5, with D tentatively TRBD1 (6 bases). CDR3 nucleotide sequence: TGTGCCAGCAGCTTTGATGGATCGGACAGTCAGCCCCAGCATTTT. Its protein is CASSFDGSDSQPQHF.